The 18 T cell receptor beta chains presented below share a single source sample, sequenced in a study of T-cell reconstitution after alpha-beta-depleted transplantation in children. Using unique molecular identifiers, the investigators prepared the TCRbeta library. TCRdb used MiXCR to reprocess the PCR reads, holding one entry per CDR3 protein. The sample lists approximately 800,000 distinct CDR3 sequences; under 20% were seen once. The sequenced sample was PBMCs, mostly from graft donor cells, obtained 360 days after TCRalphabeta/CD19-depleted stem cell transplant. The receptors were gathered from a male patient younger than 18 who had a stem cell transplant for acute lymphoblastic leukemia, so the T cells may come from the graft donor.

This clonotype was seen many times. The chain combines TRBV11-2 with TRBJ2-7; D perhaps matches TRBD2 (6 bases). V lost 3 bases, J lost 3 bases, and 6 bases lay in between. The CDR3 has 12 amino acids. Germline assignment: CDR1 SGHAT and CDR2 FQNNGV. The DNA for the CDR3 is TGTGCCAGCAGCTTGGACTACTACGAGCAGTACTTC. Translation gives CASSLDYYEQYF. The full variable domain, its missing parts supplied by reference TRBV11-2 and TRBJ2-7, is EAGVAQSPRYKIIEKRQSVAFWCNPISGHATLYWYQQILGQGPKLLIQFQNNGVVDDSQLPKDRFSAERLKGVDSTLKIQPAKLEDSAVYLCASSLDYYEQYFGPGTRLTVT.

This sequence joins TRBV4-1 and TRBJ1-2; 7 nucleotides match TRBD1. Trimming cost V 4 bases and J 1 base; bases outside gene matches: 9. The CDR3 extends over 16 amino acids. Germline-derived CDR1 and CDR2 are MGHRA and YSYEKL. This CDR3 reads CASSPTGSYFNYGYTF. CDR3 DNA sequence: TGCGCCAGCAGCCCGACAGGGTCGTACTTTAACTATGGCTACACCTTC.

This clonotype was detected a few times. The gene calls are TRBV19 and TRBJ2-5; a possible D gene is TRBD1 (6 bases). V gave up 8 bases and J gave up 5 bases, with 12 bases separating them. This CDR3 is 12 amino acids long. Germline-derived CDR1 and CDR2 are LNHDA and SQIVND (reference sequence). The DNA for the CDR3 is TGTGCCAGTGGAGACAGGCGGGAGACCCAGTACTTC. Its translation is CASGDRRETQYF.

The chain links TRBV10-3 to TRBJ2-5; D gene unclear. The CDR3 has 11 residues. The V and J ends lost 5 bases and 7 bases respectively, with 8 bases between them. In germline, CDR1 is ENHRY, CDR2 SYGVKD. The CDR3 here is CAISYLGTQYF. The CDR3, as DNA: TGTGCCATCAGTTATCTAGGGACCCAGTACTTC.

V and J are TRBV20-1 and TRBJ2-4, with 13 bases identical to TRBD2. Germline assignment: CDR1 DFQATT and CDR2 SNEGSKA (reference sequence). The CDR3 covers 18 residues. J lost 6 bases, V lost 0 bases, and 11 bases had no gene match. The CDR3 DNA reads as TGCAGTGCTAGAGATCCCGGGACTAGCGGGACCCGCGGAAACATTCAGTACTTC. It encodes CSARDPGTSGTRGNIQYF.

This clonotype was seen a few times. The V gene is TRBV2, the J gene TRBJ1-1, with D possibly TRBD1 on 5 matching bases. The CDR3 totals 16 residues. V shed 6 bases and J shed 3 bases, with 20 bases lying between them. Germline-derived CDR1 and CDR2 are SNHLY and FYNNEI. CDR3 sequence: CASSRDGLGRDTEAFF. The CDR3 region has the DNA TGTGCCAGCAGCAGGGATGGGCTCGGTAGGGACACTGAAGCTTTCTTT. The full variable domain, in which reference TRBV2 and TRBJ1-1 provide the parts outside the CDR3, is EPEVTQTPSHQVTQMGQEVILRCVPISNHLYFYWYRQILGQKVEFLVSFYNNEISEKSEIFDDQFSVERPDGSNFTLKIRSTKLEDSAMYFCASSRDGLGRDTEAFFGQGTRLTVV.

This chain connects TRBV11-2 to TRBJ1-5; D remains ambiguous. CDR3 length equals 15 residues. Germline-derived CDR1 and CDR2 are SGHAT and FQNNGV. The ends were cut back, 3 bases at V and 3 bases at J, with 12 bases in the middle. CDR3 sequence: CASSLSRFYNQPQHF. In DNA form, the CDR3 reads TGTGCCAGCAGCTTGTCCAGGTTCTACAATCAGCCCCAGCATTTT.

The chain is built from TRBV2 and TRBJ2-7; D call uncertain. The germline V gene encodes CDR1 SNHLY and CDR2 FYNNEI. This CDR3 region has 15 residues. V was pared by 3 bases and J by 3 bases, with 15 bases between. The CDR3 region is CASSDHPPDLYEQYF. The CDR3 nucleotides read TGTGCCAGCAGTGACCATCCTCCGGACCTCTACGAGCAGTACTTC.

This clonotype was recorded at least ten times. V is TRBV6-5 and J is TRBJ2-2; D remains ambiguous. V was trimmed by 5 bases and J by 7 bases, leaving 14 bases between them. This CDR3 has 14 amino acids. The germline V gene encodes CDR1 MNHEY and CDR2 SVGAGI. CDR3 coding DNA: TGTGCCAGCAGTCACCCATTCGATAACGGGGAGCTGTTTTTT. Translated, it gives CASSHPFDNGELFF.

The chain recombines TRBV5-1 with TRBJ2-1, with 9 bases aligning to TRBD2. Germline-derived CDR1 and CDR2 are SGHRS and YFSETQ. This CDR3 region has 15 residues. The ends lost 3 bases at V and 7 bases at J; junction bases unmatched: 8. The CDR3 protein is CASSSMPSGRNEQFF. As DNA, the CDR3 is TGCGCCAGCAGCTCTATGCCCAGCGGGAGGAATGAGCAGTTCTTC.

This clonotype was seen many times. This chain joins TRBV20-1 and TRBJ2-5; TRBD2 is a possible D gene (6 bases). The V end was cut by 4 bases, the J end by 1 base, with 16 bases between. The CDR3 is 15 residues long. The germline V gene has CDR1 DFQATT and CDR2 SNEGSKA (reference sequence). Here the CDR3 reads CSAKAGLARQETQYF. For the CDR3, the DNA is TGCAGTGCTAAGGCGGGGCTAGCGCGCCAAGAGACCCAGTACTTC.

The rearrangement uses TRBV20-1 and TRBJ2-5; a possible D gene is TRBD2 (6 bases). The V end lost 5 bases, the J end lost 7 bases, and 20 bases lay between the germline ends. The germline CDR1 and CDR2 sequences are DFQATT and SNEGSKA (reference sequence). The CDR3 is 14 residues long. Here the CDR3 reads CSAPPLSSDRTQYF. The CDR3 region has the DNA TGCAGTGCTCCCCCCCTTTCTAGCGACCGGACCCAGTACTTC.

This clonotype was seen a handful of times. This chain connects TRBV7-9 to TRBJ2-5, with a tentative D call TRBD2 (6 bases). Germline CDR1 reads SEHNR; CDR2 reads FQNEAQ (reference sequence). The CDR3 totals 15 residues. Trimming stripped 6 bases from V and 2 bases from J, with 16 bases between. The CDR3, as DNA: TGTGCCAGCAGTAGCGACTGGGAGGTACAAGAGACCCAGTACTTC. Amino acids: CASSSDWEVQETQYF.

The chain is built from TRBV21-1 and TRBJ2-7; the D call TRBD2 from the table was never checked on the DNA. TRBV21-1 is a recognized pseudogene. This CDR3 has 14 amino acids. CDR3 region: CASIDQTSRYEQYF. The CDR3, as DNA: TGTGCCAGCATCGATCAGACTAGCAGGTACGAGCAGTACTTC.

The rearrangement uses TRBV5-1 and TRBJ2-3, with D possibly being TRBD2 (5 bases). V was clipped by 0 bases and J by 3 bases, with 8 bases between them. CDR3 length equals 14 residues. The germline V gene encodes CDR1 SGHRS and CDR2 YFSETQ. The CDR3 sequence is CASSLALATDTQYF. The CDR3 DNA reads TGCGCCAGCAGCTTGGCTCTAGCTACAGATACGCAGTATTTT. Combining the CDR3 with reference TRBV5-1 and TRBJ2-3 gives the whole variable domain KAGVTQTPRYLIKTRGQQVTLSCSPISGHRSVSWYQQTPGQGLQFLFEYFSETQRNKGNFPGRFSGRQFSNSRSEMNVSTLELGDSALYLCASSLALATDTQYFGPGTRLTVL.

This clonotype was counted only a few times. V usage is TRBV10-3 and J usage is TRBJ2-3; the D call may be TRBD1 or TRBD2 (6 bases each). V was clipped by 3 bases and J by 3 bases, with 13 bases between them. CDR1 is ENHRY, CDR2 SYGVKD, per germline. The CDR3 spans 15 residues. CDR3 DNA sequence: TGTGCCATCAGTGATCCGGGGGCCTGGACAGATACGCAGTATTTT. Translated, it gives CAISDPGAWTDTQYF.

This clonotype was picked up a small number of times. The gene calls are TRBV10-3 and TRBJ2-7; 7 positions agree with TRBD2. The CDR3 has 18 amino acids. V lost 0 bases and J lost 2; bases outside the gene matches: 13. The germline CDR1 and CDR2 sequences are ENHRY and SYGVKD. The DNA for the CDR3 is TGTGCCATCAGTGAGTCGAAATCCATCGCGGGAGTTACCTACGAGCAGTACTTC. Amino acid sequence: CAISESKSIAGVTYEQYF.

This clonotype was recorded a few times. This CDR3 reads CASTSLGRRYNEQFF. CDR3 bases: TGTGCCAGCACTTCACTAGGGAGGCGGTACAATGAGCAGTTCTTC. The chain combines TRBV7-2 with TRBJ2-1; D may be TRBD2 (6 bases). V lost 7 bases, J lost 4 bases, and 17 bases lay in between. The CDR3 is 15 amino acids. Germline assignment: CDR1 SGHTA and CDR2 FQGNSA.